The 3 T cell receptor beta chains given below trace back to one sample, sequenced in a study of cytomegalovirus exposure and HLA in healthy donors. In the PCR, 60 Vbeta and 13 Jbeta primers were used. Sequenced by immunoSEQ multiplex PCR; TCRdb stores in-frame clones only, minus some. The sample lists around 300,000 clones; around 65% were seen once. The specimen sequenced was PBMCs. These receptors came from a female donor in good health and CMV-seronegative.

This clone was counted between two and nine times. The gene calls are TRBV7-9 and TRBJ1-1, with a weak D call TRBD1 (6 bases). Trimming removed 2 bases from V and 6 bases from J, with 13 bases in between. The CDR3 is 14 residues long. Germline CDR1 SEHNR, CDR2 FQNEAQ (reference sequence). Written as DNA, the CDR3 is TGTGCCAGCAGCTTAACCCAGGGGAAGGCTGAAGCTTTCTTT. It encodes CASSLTQGKAEAFF. The entire variable domain, with the rest obtained from reference TRBV7-9 and TRBJ1-1, is as follows: DTGVSQNPRHKITKRGQNVTFRCDPISEHNRLYWYRQTLGQGPEFLTYFQNEAQLEKSRLLSDRFSAERPKGSFSTLEIQRTEQGDSAMYLCASSLTQGKAEAFFGQGTRLTVV.

This chain connects TRBV9 to TRBJ2-2, with 7 bases fitting TRBD1. The CDR3 runs to 16 residues. V lost 3 bases, J lost 4 bases, and 9 bases stayed unmatched. Germline CDR1 SGDLS, CDR2 YYNGEE. The CDR3 region has the DNA TGTGCCAGCAGCGGAAACCGAGGGGACAGCACCGGGGAGCTGTTTTTT. Protein: CASSGNRGDSTGELFF.

This clone was seen a few times. The rearrangement uses TRBV25-1 and TRBJ1-3; D possibly corresponds to TRBD1 (5 bases). CDR1 is MGHDK, CDR2 SYGVNS, per germline. The length of the CDR3 is 14 residues. V was pared by 5 bases and J by 2 bases, with 10 bases between. CDR3 sequence: CASSLGAAGNTIYF. The CDR3 nucleotides read TGTGCCAGCAGTCTAGGGGCGGCTGGAAACACCATATATTTT.